Following are 4 T cell receptor beta chains from one sample sequenced in a study of cytomegalovirus exposure and HLA in healthy donors. PCR was performed using 60 Vbeta and 13 Jbeta primers. Repertoires were generated with immunoSEQ multiplex PCR, while TCRdb's copy carries only in-frame clones and drops some. The sample has over 80,000 clones; roughly 74% are singletons. Sequencing used PBMCs. The receptor set was obtained from a female donor in good health and CMV-seropositive.

This chain uses TRBV30 with TRBJ1-1; TRBD1 agrees at 8 bases. Germline CDR1 reads GTSNPN; CDR2 reads SVGIG (reference sequence). There are 15 residues in the CDR3. The junction had 12 bases not matched to a gene; V was cut back by 8 bases and J by 1 base. This chain's CDR3 is CARRHRGTENTEAFF. For the CDR3, the DNA is TGTGCCCGCCGTCACAGGGGGACAGAGAACACTGAAGCTTTCTTT.

V gene TRBV7-8 combines with J gene TRBJ1-1, with D possibly TRBD1 on 6 matching bases. Trimming cost V 0 bases and J 4 bases, with 9 bases left between them. The CDR3 has 14 amino acids. The germline CDR1 and CDR2 sequences are SGHVS and FQNEAQ. The CDR3 spells CASSLAKQGTEAFF. In nucleotides, the CDR3 is TGTGCCAGCAGCTTAGCTAAACAGGGCACTGAAGCTTTCTTT.

CDR3 amino acids: CAWSKKAGTYGRMTGELFF. The CDR3 nucleotides read TGTGCCTGGAGTAAAAAGGCCGGGACATACGGACGTATGACCGGGGAGCTGTTTTTT. The V and J genes are TRBV30 and TRBJ2-2, with a possible D match to TRBD1 (6 bases). Trimming shortened V by 2 bases and J by 5 bases, and 27 bases separated the two germline ends. The CDR3 extends over 19 amino acids. Germline CDR1 GTSNPN, CDR2 SVGIG (reference sequence).

The chain has TRBV4-3 and TRBJ2-2; D may be TRBD2 (6 bases). Trimming removed 1 base from V and 3 bases from J, with 18 bases in between. Germline-derived CDR1 and CDR2 are LGHNA and YSLEER. The CDR3 extends over 18 amino acids. The CDR3 nucleotides read TGCGCCAGCAGCCAAGGAGCTTCAACTAGCCGCCACACCGGGGAGCTGTTTTTT. Its translation: CASSQGASTSRHTGELFF.